What follows is one TCR beta chain and its context. Antigen specificity is unknown. Everyone who donated was a healthy bone marrow donor. Germline-derived CDR1 and CDR2 are GTSNPN and SVGIG (reference sequence). V was clipped by 2 bases and J by 6 bases, with 11 bases between them. This CDR3 contains 12 residues. The data derive from a study of cytomegalovirus exposure and HLA in healthy donors. Study outcomes and limitations: An analysis was carried out at a later point. It showed that HLA-associated TCR beta chains were more clonally expanded than equally common non-associated chains. Researchers reported in a later analysis that a missense DCLRE1C variant was tied to TCR beta V- and J-gene trimming. Confirmation was obtained in vitro that a few CMV-associated chains are specific for CMV antigens.

PCR amplification relied on 60 Vbeta primers (plus 13 Jbeta primers). The table came from immunoSEQ multiplex PCR; TCRdb's copy has only in-frame clones and leaves some out. The data hold hundreds of thousands of clones, with approximately 80% observed a single time. This receptor was identified in a woman aged 40 to 49 in good health and CMV-seronegative. Sequenced: PBMCs. The chain has TRBV30 and TRBJ2-7; possibly TRBD1 for D (6 bases). CDR3 loop: CAWSIDRLEQYF. CDR3 in DNA: TGTGCCTGGAGTATTGACAGGCTCGAGCAGTACTTC.